These 25 T cell receptor beta chains originate from one sample sequenced in a study of cytomegalovirus exposure and HLA in healthy donors. 60 Vbeta and 13 Jbeta primers were used in PCR. Method: immunoSEQ multiplex PCR; TCRdb's copy keeps in-frame clones and lacks some. The sample contains around 160,000 clones, around four fifths of which appear only once. Input material: PBMCs. These receptor sequences come from a man in his fifties in good health and CMV-seropositive.

The chain employs TRBV18 and TRBJ2-1; 14 nucleotides match TRBD2. Losses at the gene ends were 3 bases for V and 6 bases for J; bases not matched to a gene: 1. The CDR3 is made up of 15 amino acids. The germline CDR1 and CDR2 sequences are KGHSH and LQKENI. The CDR3: CASSPGTSGSNEQFF. The CDR3, as DNA: TGTGCCAGCTCACCCGGGACTAGCGGGAGCAATGAGCAGTTCTTC.

The rearrangement links TRBV9 to TRBJ1-5, with D possibly TRBD1 on 5 matching bases. V was clipped by 0 bases and J by 5 bases, with 9 bases between them. There are 14 residues in the CDR3. CDR1 and CDR2 from the germline V gene are SGDLS and YYNGEE. Written as DNA, the CDR3 is TGTGCCAGCAGCGTAGGGGGCTCTTATCAGCCCCAGCATTTT. Its protein is CASSVGGSYQPQHF.

V usage is TRBV6-5 and J usage is TRBJ2-3; 12 bases align to TRBD2. The V gene's germline CDR1 is MNHEY and CDR2 SVGAGI. V trimming: 6 bases; J trimming: 7 bases; junction bases outside the gene matches: 5. The CDR3 is 14 amino acids. CDR3 protein: CASRASGGAHTQYF. As DNA, the CDR3 is TGTGCCAGCAGGGCTAGCGGGGGGGCTCATACGCAGTATTTT.

The chain couples TRBV27 to TRBJ2-4; 7 nucleotides line up with TRBD2. Germline V gives CDR1 MNHEY, CDR2 SMNVEV (reference sequence). CDR3 length: 11 amino acids. The J segment lost 7 bases and the V segment lost 8 bases, leaving 2 bases of the junction unmatched. CDR3 nucleotides: TGTGCCAGCGGGAGGGGTAACATTCAGTACTTC. Translation: CASGRGNIQYF.

Notes on this clone: Sequence at one end of the junction differs from germline and may be a read error. The chain uses TRBV6-1 and TRBJ2-3, with a tentative D call TRBD2 (8 bases). The CDR3 consists of 16 residues. Germline V lookup: CDR1 MNHNS, CDR2 SASEGT. The CDR3 sequence: CASSEPSGSGTDAQYF. In DNA form, the CDR3 reads TGTGCCAGCAGTGAACCCAGCGGGAGTGGGACAGATGCGCAGTATTTT.

V is TRBV30 and J is TRBJ2-2; 8 bases align to TRBD1. V trimming: 3 bases; J trimming: 5 bases; junction bases outside the gene matches: 5. The CDR3 is 14 amino acids. Germline V gives CDR1 GTSNPN, CDR2 SVGIG (reference sequence). The CDR3 coding sequence is TGTGCCTGGAGAGGCAGGGGGCGGACCGGGGAGCTGTTTTTT. Translation: CAWRGRGRTGELFF.

The J gene is TRBJ2-5, the V gene TRBV14; TRBD1 matches 10 bases. CDR3 length equals 15 residues. V lost 2 bases and J lost 4; bases outside the gene matches: 4. The V gene's germline CDR1 is SGHDN and CDR2 FVKESK. The CDR3 region is CASSQKGQGGETQYF. CDR3 nucleotide sequence: TGTGCCAGCAGCCAAAAAGGACAGGGGGGAGAGACCCAGTACTTC.

This clone appeared once. The chain carries TRBV2 and TRBJ1-4, with D unclear. V lost 3 bases, J lost 8 bases, and 4 bases lay in between. Germline CDR1 SNHLY, CDR2 FYNNEI. This CDR3 has 11 residues. The CDR3 spells CASSDFEKLFF. CDR3 sequence (DNA): TGTGCCAGCAGTGACTTCGAAAAACTGTTTTTT.

Comment on this clone: Because the CDR3's place on the DNA is in doubt, the DNA is left out and the CDR3 is given as listed by TCRdb. The CDR3 spells CASSSAPGQGNNSPLHF. V is TRBV2 and J is TRBJ1-6; no DNA check was done on the table's D call, TRBD1. From its first to its last residue, the CDR3 has 17 amino acids. Germline V lookup: CDR1 SNHLY, CDR2 FYNNEI.

The chain employs TRBV4-1 and TRBJ1-6; 10 nucleotides agree with TRBD1. This CDR3 has 19 residues. Germline-derived CDR1 and CDR2 are MGHRA and YSYEKL. The J segment lost 2 bases and the V segment lost 0 bases, leaving 7 bases of the junction unmatched. CDR3 bases: TGCGCCAGCAGCCAAGATTTAAGGGGACAGGGGACCTATAATTCACCCCTCCACTTT. It is translated as CASSQDLRGQGTYNSPLHF.

The chain recombines TRBV18 with TRBJ1-1; possibly TRBD1 for D (5 bases). Trimming cost V 5 bases and J 5 bases, with 15 bases left between them. The CDR3 extends over 14 amino acids. The germline CDR1 and CDR2 sequences are KGHSH and LQKENI. CDR3 bases: TGTGCCAGCTCAACGGGGAGGGGCTTGACTGAAGCTTTCTTT. Residues: CASSTGRGLTEAFF.

This sequence joins TRBV6-1 and TRBJ2-3; no clear D. V shed 6 bases and J shed 2 bases, with 15 bases lying between them. The CDR3 is 15 amino acids. Per germline, CDR1 MNHNS and CDR2 SASEGT. The CDR3 coding sequence is TGTGCCAGCAGCCAATTCCGCGTTAACACAGATACGCAGTATTTT. Its translation is CASSQFRVNTDTQYF.

The chain links TRBV5-1 to TRBJ2-7; 7 nucleotides match TRBD1. In germline, CDR1 is SGHRS, CDR2 YFSETQ. After removal of 5 bases from V and 0 bases from J, the junction contained 14 bases not matched to a gene. This CDR3 comprises 17 residues. The CDR3 reads CASRDWPSTGASYEQYF. The CDR3 bases are TGCGCCAGCAGAGATTGGCCCAGTACAGGGGCCTCCTACGAGCAGTACTTC.

V and J are TRBV10-3 and TRBJ2-1; 7 bases are a match to TRBD2. The CDR3 totals 15 residues. Trimming took 4 bases from V and 1 from J; bases not matched to a gene: 4. Germline V CDR1 and CDR2: ENHRY, SYGVKD. This CDR3 is CAISARRESYNEQFF. Here the CDR3 DNA reads TGTGCCATCAGTGCCAGGCGGGAGTCCTACAATGAGCAGTTCTTC.

This chain links TRBV6-6 with TRBJ2-7; 8 positions match TRBD1. Germline CDR1 and CDR2: MNHNY and SVGAGI (reference sequence). The CDR3 extends over 12 amino acids. V dropped 7 bases and J dropped 6; count of bases not matched to a gene: 5. The CDR3 DNA is TGTGCCAGCACCCCGACAGGGGCCGAGCAGTACTTC. This gives the protein CASTPTGAEQYF.

The chain links TRBV5-1 to TRBJ2-3; D is ambiguous. Trimming removed 0 bases at V and 6 bases at J, with 5 bases between. Germline V gives CDR1 SGHRS, CDR2 YFSETQ. The CDR3 runs to 12 residues. The CDR3 loop reads CASSLDRDTQYF. The CDR3, as DNA: TGCGCCAGCAGCTTGGATCGGGATACGCAGTATTTT.

The chain links TRBV7-2 to TRBJ1-2, with 7 bases matching TRBD1. Germline-derived CDR1 and CDR2 are SGHTA and FQGNSA. Trimming at V came to 5 bases and at J to 2 bases, leaving 5 bases not matched to a gene. CDR3 size: 14 residues. In DNA, the CDR3 is TGTGCCAGCAGCCTCAGGGACAGCAACTATGGCTACACCTTC. This codes for CASSLRDSNYGYTF.

In this sample, this clone turned up a few times. This rearrangement joins TRBV29-1 to TRBJ1-3; 9 bases match TRBD1. CDR1 is SQVTM and CDR2 is ANQGSEA in the germline V gene. V gave up 1 base and J gave up 3 bases; unmatched junction bases: 4. This CDR3 comprises 15 residues. The CDR3 spells CSVEGGTGIGNTIYF. CDR3 DNA: TGCAGCGTTGAAGGCGGGACAGGGATTGGAAACACCATATATTTT.

V is TRBV7-8 and J is TRBJ2-5, with no clear D. The CDR3 covers 14 residues. Germline V CDR1 and CDR2: SGHVS, FQNEAQ. V shed 2 bases and J shed 1 base, with 8 bases lying between them. This chain's CDR3 is CASSLKDIQETQYF. CDR3 DNA sequence: TGTGCCAGCAGCTTAAAAGACATCCAAGAGACCCAGTACTTC. The variable domain in full, completed from reference TRBV7-8 and TRBJ2-5, reads GAGVSQSPRYKVAKRGQDVALRCDPISGHVSLFWYQQALGQGPEFLTYFQNEAQLDKSGLPSDRFFAERPEGSVSTLKIQRTQQEDSAVYLCASSLKDIQETQYFGPGTRLLVL.

The V gene is TRBV9, the J gene TRBJ2-3; 8 nucleotides match TRBD2. The CDR3 length is 15 residues. Germline CDR1 SGDLS, CDR2 YYNGEE. V was clipped by 2 bases and J by 2 bases; unmatched bases: 4. This CDR3 is CASSVGTRVTDTQYF. CDR3 in DNA: TGTGCCAGCAGCGTCGGGACTAGGGTCACAGATACGCAGTATTTT.

This clone was observed a few times. V gene TRBV4-3 combines with J gene TRBJ1-2; perhaps TRBD1 as D (5 bases). Trimming left V 0 bases short and J 4 bases short, with 9 bases between. Germline V gene lookup returns CDR1 LGHNA and CDR2 YSLEER. The CDR3 sequence is 14 residues long. The CDR3 nucleotides are TGCGCCAGCAGCCAAGAGCGGGACCTCTATGGCTACACCTTC. It is translated as CASSQERDLYGYTF.

This clone came up once. The chain links TRBV5-8 to TRBJ2-5; 8 nucleotides line up with TRBD1. The CDR3 extends over 17 amino acids. The germline CDR1 and CDR2 sequences are SGHTS and YDEGEE. The ends lost 4 bases at V and 2 bases at J; junction bases unmatched: 13. As DNA, the CDR3 is TGTGCCAGCAGCCAGGGGGCGATCCGGGGGTTTCAAGAGACCCAGTACTTC. This translates into CASSQGAIRGFQETQYF.

The chain carries TRBV5-1 and TRBJ2-3, with D hard to call. The V end was cut by 1 base, the J end by 0 bases, with 9 bases between. The CDR3 sequence is 15 residues long. In germline, CDR1 is SGHRS, CDR2 YFSETQ. CDR3 in DNA: TGCGCCAGCAGCTTGAGTACTTCTAGCACAGATACGCAGTATTTT. This sequence encodes CASSLSTSSTDTQYF.

About this clone itself: One end of the junction is discordant with germline, which a read error may explain. The chain employs TRBV7-9 and TRBJ2-2, with D unclear. Per the germline V gene, CDR1 is SEHNR and CDR2 is FQNEAQ (reference sequence). This CDR3 is built from 12 residues. The CDR3 spells CSSSQNTGELFF. CDR3 nucleotide sequence: TGTTCCAGCAGTCAAAACACCGGGGAGCTGTTTTTT.

This clone was observed a handful of times. The chain joins TRBV7-9 to TRBJ1-3; D unclear. There are 13 residues in the CDR3. CDR1 is SEHNR, CDR2 FQNEAQ, per germline (reference sequence). Trimming shortened V by 3 bases and J by 0 bases, and 3 bases separated the two germline ends. The CDR3 coding sequence is TGTGCCAGCAGCTTTAACTCTGGAAACACCATATATTTT. Protein sequence: CASSFNSGNTIYF.